Included here is one T cell receptor (beta chain) sequence, with context. The antigen remains undetermined. These data belong to a study of T cells after yellow fever vaccination. The CDR3 runs 13 residues. The germline V gene encodes CDR1 MDHEN and CDR2 SYDVKM. Trimming left V 9 bases short and J 2 bases short, with 10 bases between. TCRdb reanalysed the 5' RACE reads using MiXCR and keeps one entry per CDR3 protein. The sample holds about 320,000 distinct CDR3 sequences; roughly a tenth are singletons and the top ten take less than 3.5%. Study findings and constraints: The booster response re-showed most primary clones: approximately 95% CD4, 88% CD8. Abundant clonotypes from the bulk population could get into FACS-sorted repertoires as contaminants.

This specimen was CD4+ T cells sorted from PBMCs, taken 45 days after the yellow fever booster vaccination. V usage is TRBV28 and J usage is TRBJ2-2; no firm D call. The clonotype was recovered from a man in his late teens or twenties who received the YFV17D yellow fever vaccine. The CDR3 sequence: CASPSPNTGELFF. CDR3 in DNA: TGTGCCAGTCCGTCCCCAAACACCGGGGAGCTGTTTTTT.